These 13 T cell receptor beta chains share one sample of origin, sequenced in a study of blood T cell repertoires in COVID-19. The repertoire was sequenced with immunoSEQ multiplex PCR; TCRdb's copy has only in-frame clones and lacks some. The profile shows about 210,000 clones, over 75% of them singletons. Sequenced material: peripheral blood. These TCRs come from a woman aged 40 to 50 with acute or convalescent COVID-19.

V is TRBV7-2 and J is TRBJ2-3; 7 nucleotides match TRBD1. CDR3 size: 16 residues. Germline values: CDR1 SGHTA, CDR2 FQGNSA. Trimming took 6 bases from V and 3 from J; bases not matched to a gene: 12. The CDR3: CASSSRQGRGTDTQYF. CDR3 DNA: TGTGCCAGCAGTTCCCGACAGGGTCGGGGTACAGATACGCAGTATTTT.

A remark on this clone: Within the sample, other DNA sequences also encode this same CDR3. CDR3 sequence: CASSSTGSGNTIYF. In nucleotides, the CDR3 is TGCGCCAGCAGCTCCACAGGGTCTGGAAACACCATATATTTT. The chain carries TRBV5-1 and TRBJ1-3, with D perhaps matching TRBD1 (6 bases). This CDR3 has 14 amino acids. Trimming removed 3 bases from V and 1 base from J, with 8 bases in between. Per germline, CDR1 SGHRS and CDR2 YFSETQ.

The genes are TRBV29-1 and TRBJ1-1; maybe TRBD1 (5 bases). Trimming stripped 3 bases from V and 3 bases from J, with 20 bases between. Germline CDR1 reads SQVTM; CDR2 reads ANQGSEA. The CDR3 is 16 amino acids. DNA for the CDR3: TGCAGCGTTGAGTTATCCAGGGAAGGTTGGGACACTGAAGCTTTCTTT. Translation gives CSVELSREGWDTEAFF.

This chain joins TRBV6-1 and TRBJ1-2, with TRBD1 matching over 7 bases. In germline, CDR1 is MNHNS, CDR2 SASEGT. V dropped 2 bases and J dropped 3; count of bases not matched to a gene: 3. This CDR3 has 14 residues. The CDR3 bases are TGTGCCAGCAGTGAACCCAGGGGGGACTATGGCTACACCTTC. Translated, it gives CASSEPRGDYGYTF.

The chain has TRBV5-6 and TRBJ2-7, with a possible D match to TRBD1 (5 bases). Trimming left V 4 bases short and J 0 bases short, with 14 bases between. The CDR3 loop spans 15 amino acids. Germline values: CDR1 SGHDT, CDR2 YYEEEE. The DNA for the CDR3 is TGTGCCAGCAGCCTACAGGTCAGATTCTCCTACGAGCAGTACGTC. Translation: CASSLQVRFSYEQYV.

The chain has TRBV11-2 and TRBJ1-1; TRBD1 matches 9 bases. Germline V gene lookup returns CDR1 SGHAT and CDR2 FQNNGV. The junction had 6 bases not matched to a gene; V was cut back by 5 bases and J by 2 bases. The CDR3 length is 15 residues. Written as DNA, the CDR3 is TGTGCCAGCAGCCGCGGGGACAGGGATAACACTGAAGCTTTCTTT. Its protein product is CASSRGDRDNTEAFF.

This rearrangement joins TRBV14 to TRBJ1-3; D perhaps matches TRBD1 (6 bases). Germline values: CDR1 SGHDN, CDR2 FVKESK. V was cut by 4 bases and J by 3 bases, with 10 bases left in between. CDR3 size: 14 residues. CDR3 coding DNA: TGTGCCAGCAGCCCAGGGGCTGGTGGAAACACCATATATTTT. Its translation: CASSPGAGGNTIYF. Combining the CDR3 with reference TRBV14 and TRBJ1-3 gives the whole variable domain EAGVTQFPSHSVIEKGQTVTLRCDPISGHDNLYWYRRVMGKEIKFLLHFVKESKQDESGMPNNRFLAERTGGTYSTLKVQPAELEDSGVYFCASSPGAGGNTIYFGEGSWLTVV.

This chain connects TRBV10-3 to TRBJ1-2, with D tentatively TRBD1 (5 bases). CDR1 is ENHRY and CDR2 is SYGVKD in the germline V gene. This CDR3 comprises 12 residues. The V end was cut by 8 bases, the J end by 5 bases, with 12 bases between. As DNA, the CDR3 is TGTGCCATCGGGGAAGGGGCTTATGGCTACACCTTC. Translating gives CAIGEGAYGYTF.

The chain combines TRBV6-5 with TRBJ2-7; tentative D call: TRBD2 (7 bases). In germline, CDR1 is MNHEY, CDR2 SVGAGI. The ends were cut back, 9 bases at V and 2 bases at J, with 14 bases in the middle. This CDR3 has 13 amino acids. The CDR3 here is CASFRGGAYEQYV. The CDR3 nucleotides read TGTGCCAGTTTCAGGGGAGGGGCCTACGAGCAGTACGTC.

The chain uses TRBV19 and TRBJ1-5; no reliable D call. Deletions cut 4 bases from V and 4 bases from J, with 8 bases between. Looked up from germline, CDR1 is LNHDA and CDR2 is SQIVND (reference sequence). This CDR3 has 13 residues. CDR3 coding DNA: TGTGCCAGTAGTACCAGTCAGAATCAGCCCCAGCATTTT. Translated, it gives CASSTSQNQPQHF.

The chain carries TRBV10-3 and TRBJ1-1; maybe TRBD1 (6 bases). Trimming cost V 1 base and J 2 bases, with 14 bases left between them. Germline V gives CDR1 ENHRY, CDR2 SYGVKD. The CDR3 covers 16 residues. CDR3 nucleotide sequence: TGTGCCATCAGTGAGTGGGGGGGCGGGAGTAACACTGAAGCTTTCTTT. Amino acid sequence: CAISEWGGGSNTEAFF.

The chain employs TRBV15 and TRBJ1-5; D unresolved. Germline V gene lookup returns CDR1 LNHNV and CDR2 YYDKDF (reference sequence). Trimming cost V 5 bases and J 4 bases, with 9 bases left between them. The CDR3 runs to 13 residues. Written as DNA, the CDR3 is TGTGCCACCAGCCTTGAGTCGAATCAGCCCCAGCATTTT. Protein: CATSLESNQPQHF.

V usage is TRBV4-1 and J usage is TRBJ1-2; tentatively, D is TRBD1 (5 bases). There are 14 residues in the CDR3. Trimming shortened V by 4 bases and J by 5 bases, and 14 bases separated the two germline ends. Germline V gene sequence: CDR1 MGHRA, CDR2 YSYEKL. This CDR3 is CASSPRTGDYGYTF. The CDR3 DNA sequence: TGCGCCAGCAGCCCACGAACGGGGGATTATGGCTACACCTTC.